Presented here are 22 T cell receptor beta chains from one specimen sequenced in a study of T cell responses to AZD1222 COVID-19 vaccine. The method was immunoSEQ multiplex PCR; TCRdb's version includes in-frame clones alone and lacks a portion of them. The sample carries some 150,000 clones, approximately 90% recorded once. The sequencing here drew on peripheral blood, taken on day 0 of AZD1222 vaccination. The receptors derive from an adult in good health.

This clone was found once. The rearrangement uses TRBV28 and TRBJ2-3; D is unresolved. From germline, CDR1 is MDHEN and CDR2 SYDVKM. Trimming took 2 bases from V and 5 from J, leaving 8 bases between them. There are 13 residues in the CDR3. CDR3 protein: CASSLRFLDTQYF. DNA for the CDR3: TGTGCCAGCAGTTTAAGATTTTTAGATACGCAGTATTTT. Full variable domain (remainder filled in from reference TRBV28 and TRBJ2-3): DVKVTQSSRYLVKRTGEKVFLECVQDMDHENMFWYRQDPGLGLRLIYFSYDVKMKEKGDIPEGYSVSREKKERFSLILESASTNQTSMYLCASSLRFLDTQYFGPGTRLTVL.

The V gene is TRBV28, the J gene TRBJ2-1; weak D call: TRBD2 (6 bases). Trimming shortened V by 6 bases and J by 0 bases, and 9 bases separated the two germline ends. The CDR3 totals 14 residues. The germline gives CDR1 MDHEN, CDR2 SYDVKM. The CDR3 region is CASRGGLSYNEQFF. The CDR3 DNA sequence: TGTGCCAGCAGAGGAGGGCTCTCCTACAATGAGCAGTTCTTC.

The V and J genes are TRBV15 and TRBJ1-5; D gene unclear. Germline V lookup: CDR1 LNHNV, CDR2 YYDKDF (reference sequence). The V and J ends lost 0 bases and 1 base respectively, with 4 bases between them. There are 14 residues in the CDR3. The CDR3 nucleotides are TGTGCCACCAGCAGAGATCTGAGCAATCAGCCCCAGCATTTT. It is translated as CATSRDLSNQPQHF.

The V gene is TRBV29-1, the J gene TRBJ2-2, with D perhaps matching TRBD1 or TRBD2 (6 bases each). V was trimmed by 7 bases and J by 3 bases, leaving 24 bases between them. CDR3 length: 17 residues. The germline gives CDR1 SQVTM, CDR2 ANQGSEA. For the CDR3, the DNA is TGCAGCGACATGTGGGGGGCAGGACCGTCGGACACCGGGGAGCTGTTTTTT. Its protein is CSDMWGAGPSDTGELFF.

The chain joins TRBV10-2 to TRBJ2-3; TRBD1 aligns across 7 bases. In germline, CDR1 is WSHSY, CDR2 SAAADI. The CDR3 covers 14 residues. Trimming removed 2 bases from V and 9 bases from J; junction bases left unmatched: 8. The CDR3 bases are TGCGCCAGCAGTGAGACAGCCAGGGGGTCGACGCAGTATTTT. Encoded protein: CASSETARGSTQYF.

The CDR3 bases are TGCAGCGTTGGGGGGGGCTATGGAAAAGATACGCAGTATTTT. It yields the protein CSVGGGYGKDTQYF. The chain links TRBV29-1 to TRBJ2-3; tentatively, D is TRBD2 (7 bases). Germline CDR1 SQVTM, CDR2 ANQGSEA. Trimming shortened V by 4 bases and J by 5 bases, and 16 bases separated the two germline ends. The length of the CDR3 is 14 residues.

The CDR3 DNA follows: TGTGCCAGCAGCCAAAGCACTTTCAATGAGCAGTTCTTC. Translating gives CASSQSTFNEQFF. This chain uses TRBV3-1 (or the pseudogene TRBV3-2) with TRBJ2-1; D uncertain. This CDR3 has 13 residues. Germline V CDR1 and CDR2: LGHDT, YNNKEL (reference sequence). Deletions cut 2 bases from V and 6 bases from J, with 8 bases between.

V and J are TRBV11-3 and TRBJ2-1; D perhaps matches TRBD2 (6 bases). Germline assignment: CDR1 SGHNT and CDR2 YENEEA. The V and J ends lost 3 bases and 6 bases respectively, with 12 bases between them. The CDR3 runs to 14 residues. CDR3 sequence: CASSFVAALNEQFF. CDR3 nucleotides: TGTGCCAGCAGCTTCGTAGCGGCCCTCAATGAGCAGTTCTTC.

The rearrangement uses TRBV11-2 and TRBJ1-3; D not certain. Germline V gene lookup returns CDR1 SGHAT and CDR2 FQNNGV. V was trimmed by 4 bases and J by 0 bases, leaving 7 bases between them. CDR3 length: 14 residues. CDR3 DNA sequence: TGTGCCAGCAGCTCAAAGATCTCTGGAAACACCATATATTTT. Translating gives CASSSKISGNTIYF.

The CDR3 sequence is CASSPDGTSGRSNTGELFF. The CDR3 DNA reads TGCGCCAGCAGCCCGGACGGGACTAGCGGGAGGTCGAACACCGGGGAGCTGTTTTTT. The chain links TRBV5-1 to TRBJ2-2; TRBD2 matches at 15 bases. Germline V gene sequence: CDR1 SGHRS, CDR2 YFSETQ. The J segment lost 0 bases and the V segment lost 4 bases, leaving 7 bases of the junction unmatched. The CDR3 extends over 19 amino acids.

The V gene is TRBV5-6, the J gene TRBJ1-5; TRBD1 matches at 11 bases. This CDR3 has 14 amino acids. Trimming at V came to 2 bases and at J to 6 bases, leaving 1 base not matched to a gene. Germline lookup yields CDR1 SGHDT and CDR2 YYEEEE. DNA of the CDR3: TGTGCCAGCAGCTTCGGGACAGGGGGTCAGCCCCAGCATTTT. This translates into CASSFGTGGQPQHF.

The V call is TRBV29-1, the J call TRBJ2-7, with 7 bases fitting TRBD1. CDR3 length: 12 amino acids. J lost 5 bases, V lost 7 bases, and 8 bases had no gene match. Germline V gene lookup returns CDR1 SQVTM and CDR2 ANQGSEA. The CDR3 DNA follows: TGCAGCGGACGACAGGGCCCGCACGAGCAGTACTTC. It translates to CSGRQGPHEQYF.

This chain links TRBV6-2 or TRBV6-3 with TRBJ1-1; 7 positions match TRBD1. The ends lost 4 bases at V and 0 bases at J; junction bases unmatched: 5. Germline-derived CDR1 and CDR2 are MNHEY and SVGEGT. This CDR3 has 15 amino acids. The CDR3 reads CASSSPGQMNTEAFF. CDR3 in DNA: TGTGCCAGCAGTTCACCGGGACAGATGAACACTGAAGCTTTCTTT.

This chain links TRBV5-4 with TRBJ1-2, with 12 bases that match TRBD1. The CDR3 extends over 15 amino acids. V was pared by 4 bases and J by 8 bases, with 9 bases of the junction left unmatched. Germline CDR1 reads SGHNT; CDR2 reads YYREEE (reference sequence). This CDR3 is CASSPPGQGAGGYTF. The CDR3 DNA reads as TGTGCCAGCAGCCCTCCGGGACAGGGGGCGGGGGGCTACACCTTC.

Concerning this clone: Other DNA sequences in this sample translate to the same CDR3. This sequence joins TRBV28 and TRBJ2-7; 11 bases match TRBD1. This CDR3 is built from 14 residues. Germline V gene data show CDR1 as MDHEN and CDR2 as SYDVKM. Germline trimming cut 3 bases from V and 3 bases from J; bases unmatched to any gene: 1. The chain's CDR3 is CASSLGQGGYEQYF. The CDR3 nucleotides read TGTGCCAGCAGTTTGGGACAGGGGGGCTACGAGCAGTACTTC.

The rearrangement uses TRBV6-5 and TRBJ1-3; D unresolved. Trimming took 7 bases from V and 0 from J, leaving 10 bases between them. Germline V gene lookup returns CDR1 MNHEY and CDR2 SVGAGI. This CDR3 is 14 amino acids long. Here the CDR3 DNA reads TGTGCCAGCATGATGGGTATCTCTGGAAACACCATATATTTT. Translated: CASMMGISGNTIYF.

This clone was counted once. CDR3 sequence (DNA): TGTGCCAGCAGCTTGGCGTGGGCGGGAGATTCGGAGGAGCAGTACTTC. Protein: CASSLAWAGDSEEQYF. V is TRBV5-4 and J is TRBJ2-7; TRBD2 matches 7 bases. V shed 0 bases, J shed 7 bases, and the junction held 13 bases outside the gene matches. CDR3 length: 16 residues. The germline CDR1 and CDR2 sequences are SGHNT and YYREEE (reference sequence).

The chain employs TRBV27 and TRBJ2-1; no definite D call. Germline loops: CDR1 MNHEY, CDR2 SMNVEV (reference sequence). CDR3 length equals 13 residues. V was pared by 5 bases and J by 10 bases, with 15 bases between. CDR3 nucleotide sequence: TGTGCCAGCAGTCACGGGCCCCACCTGGAGCAGTTCTTC. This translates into CASSHGPHLEQFF.

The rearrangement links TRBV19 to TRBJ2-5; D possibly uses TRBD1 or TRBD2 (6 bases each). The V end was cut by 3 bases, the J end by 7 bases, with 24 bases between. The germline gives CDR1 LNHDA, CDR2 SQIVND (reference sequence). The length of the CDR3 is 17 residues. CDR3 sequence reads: CASSMTGSGVSLWTQYF. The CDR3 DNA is TGTGCCAGTAGTATGACAGGTAGCGGTGTTTCATTATGGACCCAGTACTTC.

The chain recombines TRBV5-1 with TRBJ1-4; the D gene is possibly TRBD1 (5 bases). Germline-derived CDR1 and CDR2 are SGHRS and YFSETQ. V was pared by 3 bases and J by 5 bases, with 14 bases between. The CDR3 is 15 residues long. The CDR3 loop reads CASSSGTAQNEKLFF. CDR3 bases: TGCGCCAGCAGCTCCGGGACGGCGCAAAATGAAAAACTGTTTTTT.

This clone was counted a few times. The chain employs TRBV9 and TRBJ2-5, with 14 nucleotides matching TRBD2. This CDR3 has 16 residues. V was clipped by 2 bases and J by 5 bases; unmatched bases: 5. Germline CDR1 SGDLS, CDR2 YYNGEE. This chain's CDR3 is CASSVGTSGSMETQYF. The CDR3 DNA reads TGTGCCAGCAGCGTTGGGACTAGCGGGAGTATGGAGACCCAGTACTTC.

DNA of the CDR3: TGCGCCAGCACCGGGACAGGGGGCAACTATGGCTACACCTTC. Amino acid sequence: CASTGTGGNYGYTF. The chain carries TRBV10-2 and TRBJ1-2; 12 positions match TRBD1. V dropped 7 bases and J dropped 2; count of bases not matched to a gene: 2. CDR1 is WSHSY and CDR2 is SAAADI in the germline V gene. CDR3 length: 14 residues.